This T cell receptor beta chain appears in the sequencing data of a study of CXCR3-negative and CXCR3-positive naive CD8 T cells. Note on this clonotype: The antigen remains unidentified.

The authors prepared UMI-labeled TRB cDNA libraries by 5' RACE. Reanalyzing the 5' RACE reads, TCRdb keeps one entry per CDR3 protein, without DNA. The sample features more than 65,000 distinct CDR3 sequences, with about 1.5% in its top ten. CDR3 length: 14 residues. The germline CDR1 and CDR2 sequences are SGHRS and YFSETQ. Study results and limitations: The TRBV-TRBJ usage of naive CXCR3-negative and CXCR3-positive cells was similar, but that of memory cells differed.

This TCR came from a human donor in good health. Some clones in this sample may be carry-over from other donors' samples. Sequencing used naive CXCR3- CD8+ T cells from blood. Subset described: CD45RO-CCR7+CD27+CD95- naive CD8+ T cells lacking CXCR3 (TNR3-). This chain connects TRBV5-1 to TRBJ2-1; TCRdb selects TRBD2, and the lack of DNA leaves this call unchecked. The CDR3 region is CASSLSGSFYEQFF.